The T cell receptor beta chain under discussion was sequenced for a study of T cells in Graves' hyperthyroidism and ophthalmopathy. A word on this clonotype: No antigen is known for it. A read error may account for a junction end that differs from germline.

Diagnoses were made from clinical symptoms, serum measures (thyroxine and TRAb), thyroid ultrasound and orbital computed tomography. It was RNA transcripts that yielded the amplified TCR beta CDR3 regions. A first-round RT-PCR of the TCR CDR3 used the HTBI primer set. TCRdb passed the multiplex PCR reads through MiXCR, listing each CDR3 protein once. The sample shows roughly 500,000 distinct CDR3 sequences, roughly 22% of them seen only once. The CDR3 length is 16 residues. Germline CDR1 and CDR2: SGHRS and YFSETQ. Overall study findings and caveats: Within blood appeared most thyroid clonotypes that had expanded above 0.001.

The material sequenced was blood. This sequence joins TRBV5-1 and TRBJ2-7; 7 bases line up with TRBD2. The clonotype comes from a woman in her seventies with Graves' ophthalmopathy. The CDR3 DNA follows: TGCGCCAGCAGAAGTTCGGGGCGGGAGTTCTCCTATGAGCAGTACTTC. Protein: CASRSSGREFSYEQYF. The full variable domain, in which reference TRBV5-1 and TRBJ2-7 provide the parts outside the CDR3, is KAGVTQTPRYLIKTRGQQVTLSCSPISGHRSVSWYQQTPGQGLQFLFEYFSETQRNKGNFPGRFSGRQFSNSRSEMNVSTLELGDSALYLCASRSSGREFSYEQYFGPGTRLTVT.